This T cell receptor (beta chain) was sequenced during a study of shared clonotypes between healthy human individuals. Regarding the study as a whole: Sorted-subset sequencing, rarefaction showed, was incomplete despite large depth. Clonotype sharing among the donors was expected to vary with sequencing depth. When compared with the clonotypes that were shared by all four sorted-subset donors, the non-shared clonotypes turned out to have lower generation probabilities. Sampling was confined to blood; repertoires within tissues likely differ.

Germline values: CDR1 SGHNT, CDR2 YYREEE (reference sequence). The V and J ends lost 4 bases and 7 bases, in that order; junction bases with no gene match: 7. There are 14 residues in the CDR3. The naive CD8 subset, CD45RO-negative cells positively selected for CCR7, excluded terminally differentiated effector memory CD45RA+ cells. In regard to this clone: Its antigen is not identified.

Sequencing used immunoSEQ multiplex PCR; TCRdb keeps in-frame clones, though not all of them. The table records about 1.9 million clones, around 93% of them present only once. This clonotype was sampled from a man aged 18 to 30 in good health. Some clones in this sample may be carry-over from other donors' samples. Material for sequencing was naive CD8+ T cells from PBMCs. The genes are TRBV5-4 and TRBJ1-1, with 10 bases that match TRBD1. CDR3 sequence: CASSRGQGGIEAFF. DNA for the CDR3: TGTGCCAGCAGCAGAGGACAGGGGGGGATTGAAGCTTTCTTT.